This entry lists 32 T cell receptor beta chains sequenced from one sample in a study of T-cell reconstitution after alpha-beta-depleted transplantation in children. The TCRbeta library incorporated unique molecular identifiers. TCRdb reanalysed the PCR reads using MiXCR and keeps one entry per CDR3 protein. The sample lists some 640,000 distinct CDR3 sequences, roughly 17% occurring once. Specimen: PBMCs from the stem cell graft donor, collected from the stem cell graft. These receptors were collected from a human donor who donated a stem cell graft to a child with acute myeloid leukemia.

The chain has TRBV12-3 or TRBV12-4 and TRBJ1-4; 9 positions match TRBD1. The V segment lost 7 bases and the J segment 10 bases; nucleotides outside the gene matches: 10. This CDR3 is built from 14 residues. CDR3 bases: TGTGCCAGCACCGGGGACAGGGTCAACGGAAAACTGTTTTTT. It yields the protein CASTGDRVNGKLFF.

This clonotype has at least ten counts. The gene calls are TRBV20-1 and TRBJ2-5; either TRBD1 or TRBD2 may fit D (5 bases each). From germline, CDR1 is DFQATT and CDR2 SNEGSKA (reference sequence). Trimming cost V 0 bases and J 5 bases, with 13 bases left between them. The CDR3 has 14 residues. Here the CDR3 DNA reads TGCAGTGCTAGAGATTTCCGGGGCTGGGAGACCCAGTACTTC. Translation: CSARDFRGWETQYF.

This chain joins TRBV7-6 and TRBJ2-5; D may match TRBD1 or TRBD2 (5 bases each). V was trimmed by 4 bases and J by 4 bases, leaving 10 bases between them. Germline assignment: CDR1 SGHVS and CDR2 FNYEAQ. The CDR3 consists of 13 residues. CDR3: CASSSLGAETQYF. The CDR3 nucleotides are TGTGCCAGCAGCTCACTAGGGGCAGAGACCCAGTACTTC.

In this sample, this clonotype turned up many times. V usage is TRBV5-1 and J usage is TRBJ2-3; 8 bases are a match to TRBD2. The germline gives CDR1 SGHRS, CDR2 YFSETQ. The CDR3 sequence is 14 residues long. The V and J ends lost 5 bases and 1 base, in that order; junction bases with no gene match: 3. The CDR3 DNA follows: TGCGCCAGCAGTGGAGCGGGGGGCACAGATACGCAGTATTTT. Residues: CASSGAGGTDTQYF.

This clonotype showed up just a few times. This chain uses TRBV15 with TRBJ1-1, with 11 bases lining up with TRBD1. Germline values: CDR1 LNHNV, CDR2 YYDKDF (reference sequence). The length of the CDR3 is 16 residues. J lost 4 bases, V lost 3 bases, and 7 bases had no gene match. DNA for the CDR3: TGTGCCACCAGCAGTGTGGGACAGGGGGGCGGCACTGAAGCTTTCTTT. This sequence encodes CATSSVGQGGGTEAFF. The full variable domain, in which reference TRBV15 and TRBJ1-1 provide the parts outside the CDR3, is DAMVIQNPRYQVTQFGKPVTLSCSQTLNHNVMYWYQQKSSQAPKLLFHYYDKDFNNEADTPDNFQSRRPNTSFCFLDIRSPGLGDTAMYLCATSSVGQGGGTEAFFGQGTRLTVV.

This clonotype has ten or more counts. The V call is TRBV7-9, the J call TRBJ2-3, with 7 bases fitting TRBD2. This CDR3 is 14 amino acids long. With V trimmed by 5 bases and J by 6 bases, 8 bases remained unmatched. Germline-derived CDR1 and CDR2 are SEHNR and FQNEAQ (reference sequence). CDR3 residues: CASSQTAGVDTQYF. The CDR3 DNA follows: TGTGCCAGCAGCCAAACGGCGGGGGTGGATACGCAGTATTTT.

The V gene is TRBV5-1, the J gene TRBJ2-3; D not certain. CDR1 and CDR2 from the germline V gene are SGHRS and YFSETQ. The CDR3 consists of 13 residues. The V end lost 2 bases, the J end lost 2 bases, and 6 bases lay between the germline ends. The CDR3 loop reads CASSFTVTDTQYF. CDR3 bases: TGCGCCAGCAGCTTCACAGTCACAGATACGCAGTATTTT. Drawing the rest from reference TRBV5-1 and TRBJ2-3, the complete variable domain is KAGVTQTPRYLIKTRGQQVTLSCSPISGHRSVSWYQQTPGQGLQFLFEYFSETQRNKGNFPGRFSGRQFSNSRSEMNVSTLELGDSALYLCASSFTVTDTQYFGPGTRLTVL.

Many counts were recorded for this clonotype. CDR3 in amino acids: CSVGDRPYEQYV. The CDR3 nucleotides are TGCAGTGTAGGGGACAGACCCTACGAGCAGTACGTC. V gene TRBV20-1 combines with J gene TRBJ2-7; 7 bases are shared with TRBD1. Germline CDR1 DFQATT, CDR2 SNEGSKA (reference sequence). V was clipped by 7 bases and J by 2 bases; unmatched bases: 5. The CDR3 has 12 residues.

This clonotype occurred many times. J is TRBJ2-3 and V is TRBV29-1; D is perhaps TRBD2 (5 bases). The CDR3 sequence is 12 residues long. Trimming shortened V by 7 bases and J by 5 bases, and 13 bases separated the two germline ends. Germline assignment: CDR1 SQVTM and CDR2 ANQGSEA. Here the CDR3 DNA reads TGCAGCGACGAACGGGGTCTAGATACGCAGTATTTT. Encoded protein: CSDERGLDTQYF.

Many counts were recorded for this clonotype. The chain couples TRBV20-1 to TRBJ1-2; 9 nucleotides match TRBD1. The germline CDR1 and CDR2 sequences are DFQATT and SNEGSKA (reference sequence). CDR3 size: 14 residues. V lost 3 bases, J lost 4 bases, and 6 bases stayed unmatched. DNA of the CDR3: TGCAGTGCTAGCACCGGGACAGGGATCTATGGCTACACCTTC. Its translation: CSASTGTGIYGYTF.

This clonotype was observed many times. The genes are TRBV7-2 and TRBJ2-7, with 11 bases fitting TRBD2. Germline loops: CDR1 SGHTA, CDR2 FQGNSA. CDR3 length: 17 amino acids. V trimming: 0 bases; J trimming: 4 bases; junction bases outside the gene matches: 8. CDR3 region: CASSLALTSGAEYEQYF. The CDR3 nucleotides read TGTGCCAGCAGCTTAGCTTTGACTAGCGGGGCGGAGTACGAGCAGTACTTC.

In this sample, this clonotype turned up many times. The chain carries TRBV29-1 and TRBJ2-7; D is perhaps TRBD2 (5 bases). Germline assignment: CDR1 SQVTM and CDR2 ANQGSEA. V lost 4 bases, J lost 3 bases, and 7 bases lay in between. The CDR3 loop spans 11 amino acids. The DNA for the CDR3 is TGCAGCGTTGTTGAGGGCTACGAGCAGTACGTC. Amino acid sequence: CSVVEGYEQYV.

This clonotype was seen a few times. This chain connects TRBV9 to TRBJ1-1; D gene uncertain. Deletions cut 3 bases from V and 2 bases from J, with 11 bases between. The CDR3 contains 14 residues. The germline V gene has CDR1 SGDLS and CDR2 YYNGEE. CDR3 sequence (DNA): TGTGCCAGCAGCGGGTGGGAAAGAAACACTGAAGCTTTCTTT. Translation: CASSGWERNTEAFF.

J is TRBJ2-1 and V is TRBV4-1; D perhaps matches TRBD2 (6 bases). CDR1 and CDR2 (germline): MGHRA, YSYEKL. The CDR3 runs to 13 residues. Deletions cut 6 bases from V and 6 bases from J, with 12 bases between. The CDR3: CASRKEGGNEQFF. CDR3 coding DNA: TGCGCCAGCAGAAAGGAGGGAGGCAATGAGCAGTTCTTC.

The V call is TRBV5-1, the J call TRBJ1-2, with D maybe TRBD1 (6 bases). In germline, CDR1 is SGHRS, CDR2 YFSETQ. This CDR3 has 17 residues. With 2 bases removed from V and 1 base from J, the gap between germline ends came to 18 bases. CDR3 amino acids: CASSLGALDSFNYGYTF. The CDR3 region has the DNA TGCGCCAGCAGCTTAGGAGCGCTGGACAGTTTTAACTATGGCTACACCTTC.

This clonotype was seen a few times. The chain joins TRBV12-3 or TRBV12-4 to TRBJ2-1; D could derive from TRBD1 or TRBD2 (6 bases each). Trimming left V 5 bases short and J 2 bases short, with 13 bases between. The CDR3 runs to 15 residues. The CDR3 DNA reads TGTGCCAGCAGTACCCGCCGGGGGCCCTACAATGAGCAGTTCTTC. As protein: CASSTRRGPYNEQFF.

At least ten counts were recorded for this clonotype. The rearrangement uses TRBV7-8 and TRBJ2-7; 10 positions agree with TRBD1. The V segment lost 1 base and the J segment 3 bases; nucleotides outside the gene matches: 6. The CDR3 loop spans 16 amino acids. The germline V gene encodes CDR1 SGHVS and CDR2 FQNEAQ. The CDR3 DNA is TGTGCCAGCAGCTTAGGGACAGGGGGGATTCTCTACGAGCAGTACTTC. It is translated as CASSLGTGGILYEQYF.

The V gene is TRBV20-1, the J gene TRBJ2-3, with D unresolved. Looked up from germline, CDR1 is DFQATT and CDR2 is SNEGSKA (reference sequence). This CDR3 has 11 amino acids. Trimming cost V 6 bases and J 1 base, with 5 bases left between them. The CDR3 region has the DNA TGCAGTGCGCTACGCACAGATACGCAGTATTTT. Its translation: CSALRTDTQYF.

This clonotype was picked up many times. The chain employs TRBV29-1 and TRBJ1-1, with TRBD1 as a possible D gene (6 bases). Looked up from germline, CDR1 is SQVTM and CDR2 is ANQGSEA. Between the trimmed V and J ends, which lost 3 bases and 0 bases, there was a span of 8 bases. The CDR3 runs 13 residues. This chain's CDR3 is CSVEDSLNTEAFF. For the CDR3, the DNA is TGCAGCGTTGAGGACAGCCTGAACACTGAAGCTTTCTTT.

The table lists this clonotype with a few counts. The CDR3 spells CASSYSTSGGQETQYF. The CDR3 coding sequence is TGTGCCAGCAGTTACTCGACTAGCGGGGGCCAAGAGACCCAGTACTTC. The chain has TRBV6-5 and TRBJ2-5; 12 bases map to TRBD2. The germline V gene has CDR1 MNHEY and CDR2 SVGAGI. V shed 0 bases, J shed 1 base, and the junction held 0 bases outside the gene matches. This CDR3 is 16 amino acids long.

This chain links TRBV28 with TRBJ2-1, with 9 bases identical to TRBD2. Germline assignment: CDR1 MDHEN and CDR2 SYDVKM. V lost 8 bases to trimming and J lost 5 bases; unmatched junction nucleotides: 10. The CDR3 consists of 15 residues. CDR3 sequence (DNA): TGTGCCAGCCTCATGGCGGGGGGGCCCCACAATGAGCAGTTCTTC. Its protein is CASLMAGGPHNEQFF.

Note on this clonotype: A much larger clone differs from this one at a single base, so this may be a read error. CDR3 in amino acids: CATSSQGSQETLYF. For the CDR3, the DNA is TGTGCCACCAGCAGTCAGGGGAGCCAAGAGACCCTGTACTTC. This sequence joins TRBV15 and TRBJ2-5; D perhaps matches TRBD1 (6 bases). The germline V gene encodes CDR1 LNHNV and CDR2 YYDKDF (reference sequence). The CDR3 sequence is 14 residues long.

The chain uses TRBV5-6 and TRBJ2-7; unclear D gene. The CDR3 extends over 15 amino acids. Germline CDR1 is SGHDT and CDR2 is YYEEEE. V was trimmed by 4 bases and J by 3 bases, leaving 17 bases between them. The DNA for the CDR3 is TGTGCCAGCAGCCCTTCCTTACAAGAAGACTACGAGCAGTACTTC. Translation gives CASSPSLQEDYEQYF.

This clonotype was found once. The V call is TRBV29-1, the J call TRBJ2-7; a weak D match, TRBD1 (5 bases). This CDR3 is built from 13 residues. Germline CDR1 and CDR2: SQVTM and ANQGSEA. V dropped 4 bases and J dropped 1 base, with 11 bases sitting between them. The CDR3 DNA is TGCAGCGTTGTATCGGCAGGGTCCTACGAGCAGTACTTC. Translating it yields CSVVSAGSYEQYF.

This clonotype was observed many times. The CDR3 protein is CASSARLSSGNTIYF. Here the CDR3 DNA reads TGTGCCAGCAGCGCCAGACTGAGCTCTGGAAACACCATATATTTT. This chain uses TRBV7-6 with TRBJ1-3, with D unclear. Germline V lookup: CDR1 SGHVS, CDR2 FNYEAQ. The CDR3 runs 15 residues. Trimming took off 5 bases at V and 0 bases at J, with 11 bases between the two ends.

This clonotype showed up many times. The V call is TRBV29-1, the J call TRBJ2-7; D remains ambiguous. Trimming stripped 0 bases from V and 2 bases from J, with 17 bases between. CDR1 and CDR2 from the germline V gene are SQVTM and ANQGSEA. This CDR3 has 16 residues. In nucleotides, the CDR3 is TGCAGCGTTGAAGATGATCCGATCACACTTACCTACGAGCAGTACGTC. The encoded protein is CSVEDDPITLTYEQYV.

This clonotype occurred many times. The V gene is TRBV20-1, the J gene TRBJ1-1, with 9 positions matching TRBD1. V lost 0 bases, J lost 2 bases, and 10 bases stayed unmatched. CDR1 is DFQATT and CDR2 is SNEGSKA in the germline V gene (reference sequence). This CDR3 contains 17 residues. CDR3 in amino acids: CSARDLRQGGGNTEAFF. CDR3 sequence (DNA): TGCAGTGCTAGAGATCTTCGACAGGGGGGAGGAAACACTGAAGCTTTCTTT.

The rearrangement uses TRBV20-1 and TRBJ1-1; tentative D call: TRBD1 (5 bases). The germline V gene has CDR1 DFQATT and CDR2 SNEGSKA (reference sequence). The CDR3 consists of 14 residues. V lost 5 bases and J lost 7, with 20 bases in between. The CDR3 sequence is CSADPGTAVYEAFF. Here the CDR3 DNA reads TGCAGTGCTGACCCTGGGACCGCCGTTTATGAAGCTTTCTTT.

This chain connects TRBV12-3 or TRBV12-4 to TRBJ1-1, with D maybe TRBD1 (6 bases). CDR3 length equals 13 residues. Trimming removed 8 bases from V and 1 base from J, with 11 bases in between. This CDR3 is CASRPDRNTEAFF. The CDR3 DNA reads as TGTGCCAGCCGACCGGACAGGAACACTGAAGCTTTCTTT.

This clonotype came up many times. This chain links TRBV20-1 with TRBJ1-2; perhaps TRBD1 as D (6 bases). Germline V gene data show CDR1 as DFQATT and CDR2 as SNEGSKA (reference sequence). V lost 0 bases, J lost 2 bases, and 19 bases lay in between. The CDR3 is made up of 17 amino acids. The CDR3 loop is CSARDQRTEITNYGYTF. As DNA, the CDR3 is TGCAGTGCTAGAGATCAAAGGACAGAAATTACGAACTATGGCTACACCTTC.

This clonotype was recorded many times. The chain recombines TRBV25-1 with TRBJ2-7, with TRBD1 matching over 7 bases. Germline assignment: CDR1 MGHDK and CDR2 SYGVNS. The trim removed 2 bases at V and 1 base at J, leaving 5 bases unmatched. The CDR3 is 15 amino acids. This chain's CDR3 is CASSEEGRGSYEQYF. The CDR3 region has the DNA TGTGCCAGCAGTGAAGAGGGCAGGGGGTCCTACGAGCAGTACTTC.

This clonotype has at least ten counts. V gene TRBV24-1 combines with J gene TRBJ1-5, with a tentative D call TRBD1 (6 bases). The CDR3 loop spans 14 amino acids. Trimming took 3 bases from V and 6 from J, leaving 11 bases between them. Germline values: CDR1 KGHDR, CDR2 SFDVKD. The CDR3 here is CATSDSTGLQPQHF. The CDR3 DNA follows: TGTGCCACCAGTGATAGTACAGGGCTTCAGCCCCAGCATTTT.